Following are 3 T cell receptor beta chains from one sample sequenced in a study of monozygotic twins with inflammatory bowel disease. TCRdb re-called the 5' RACE reads and catalogs CDR3 proteins one per entry, DNA excluded. The ten most abundant clones cover 5% to 6% of a sample with some 300,000 distinct CDR3 sequences. The sample taken for sequencing was blood. The source of these receptors is a human donor with ulcerative colitis or Crohn's disease, or a healthy co-twin of an affected twin (not recorded which).

The chain recombines TRBV9 with TRBJ2-3; TCRdb designates TRBD2, a call that cannot be tested without DNA. The CDR3 totals 16 residues. Germline loops: CDR1 SGDLS, CDR2 YYNGEE. The CDR3 loop is CASSAPGLAGTDTQYF.

This chain joins TRBV20-1 and TRBJ2-1. CDR3 length equals 16 residues. CDR1 DFQATT and CDR2 SNEGSKA come from the germline V gene (reference sequence). The CDR3 reads CSARDEGASSYNEQFF.

The rearrangement joins TRBV18 to TRBJ1-2. The germline CDR1 and CDR2 sequences are KGHSH and LQKENI. The length of the CDR3 is 14 residues. The CDR3 spells CASSQATGLDGYTF.